The 10 T cell receptor beta chains presented below share a single source sample, sequenced in a study of preoperative IRX-2 immunotherapy in early breast cancer. Sequencing was performed with immunoSEQ multiplex PCR; in TCRdb, only in-frame clones are kept and a portion is missing. The sample lists over 60,000 clones; roughly 94% were seen once. The treatment was: preoperative locoregional IRX-2 cytokine immunotherapy. The specimen was obtained from a patient treated with IRX-2 immunotherapy. The receptors shown here come from a human donor with breast cancer.

The CDR3 is CASSAGGEDEKLFF. The DNA of the CDR3 is TGTGCCAGCAGTGCAGGGGGCGAAGATGAAAAACTGTTTTTT. The gene calls are TRBV6-6 and TRBJ1-4; 8 positions agree with TRBD1. After removal of 5 bases from V and 6 bases from J, the junction contained 5 bases not matched to a gene. The CDR3 consists of 14 residues. The germline gives CDR1 MNHNY, CDR2 SVGAGI (reference sequence).

J is TRBJ1-3 and V is TRBV7-2, with D possibly being TRBD1 (6 bases). The germline V gene has CDR1 SGHTA and CDR2 FQGNSA. V dropped 5 bases and J dropped 3 bases, with 14 bases sitting between them. The CDR3 has 15 amino acids. CDR3 DNA sequence: TGTGCCAGCAGCCCCACAGGGACACGTGGAAACACCATATATTTT. It codes for CASSPTGTRGNTIYF.

This chain links TRBV5-1 with TRBJ2-7; 8 nucleotides line up with TRBD1. Trimming removed 5 bases from V and 3 bases from J; junction bases left unmatched: 7. The germline gives CDR1 SGHRS, CDR2 YFSETQ. This CDR3 is built from 14 residues. The CDR3 is CASRKGGTGYEQYF. Here the CDR3 DNA reads TGCGCCAGCAGAAAAGGGGGGACAGGCTACGAGCAGTACTTC.

This chain uses TRBV27 with TRBJ2-7, with TRBD1 matching over 9 bases. J gave up 2 bases and V 3 bases, and 5 bases lay outside the gene matches. The CDR3 has 15 residues. Germline values: CDR1 MNHEY, CDR2 SMNVEV (reference sequence). CDR3 coding DNA: TGTGCCAGCAGTTTCGGACAGGGGAGTCCCTACGAGCAGTACTTC. The encoded protein is CASSFGQGSPYEQYF.

The V gene is TRBV4-1, the J gene TRBJ1-4; D is ambiguous. The V and J ends lost 6 bases and 0 bases respectively, with 14 bases between them. This CDR3 has 16 residues. The V gene's germline CDR1 is MGHRA and CDR2 YSYEKL. The CDR3 reads CASSSISFATNEKLFF. In DNA form, the CDR3 reads TGCGCCAGCAGTTCTATTAGTTTTGCAACTAATGAAAAACTGTTTTTT.

The CDR3 DNA reads TGTGCCAGCGGCGAAGGCTACACCTTC. It is translated as CASGEGYTF. The V and J genes are TRBV7-3 and TRBJ1-2; D remains unclear. Trimming left V 8 bases short and J 8 bases short, with 6 bases between. There are 9 residues in the CDR3. CDR1 and CDR2 (germline): SGHTA, FQGTGA.

The chain has TRBV28 and TRBJ2-5, with D possibly TRBD2 on 6 matching bases. Germline values: CDR1 MDHEN, CDR2 SYDVKM. The ends were cut back, 6 bases at V and 4 bases at J, with 15 bases in the middle. CDR3 size: 14 residues. CDR3 nucleotide sequence: TGTGCCAGCAGCCCCTTCGGGGGTCGAGAGACCCAGTACTTC. Encoded protein: CASSPFGGRETQYF.

The chain employs TRBV5-1 and TRBJ2-1; 7 bases line up with TRBD2. Germline V gene data show CDR1 as SGHRS and CDR2 as YFSETQ. This CDR3 region has 14 residues. V lost 1 base to trimming and J lost 9 bases; unmatched junction nucleotides: 7. The CDR3 reads CASSLPLGGGEQFF. CDR3 nucleotides: TGCGCCAGCAGCTTGCCGCTGGGCGGGGGTGAGCAGTTCTTC.

This clone is a singleton in its sample. The CDR3 loop reads CASSPRTSGIMLYEQYF. For the CDR3, the DNA is TGTGCCAGCAGCCCCCGGACTAGCGGGATTATGCTCTACGAGCAGTACTTC. The chain employs TRBV7-2 and TRBJ2-7; 12 bases are a match to TRBD2. Germline V gives CDR1 SGHTA, CDR2 FQGNSA. V lost 5 bases and J lost 3; bases outside the gene matches: 11. The CDR3 is made up of 17 amino acids.

This rearrangement joins TRBV18 to TRBJ2-7, with TRBD2 matching over 11 bases. With V trimmed by 1 base and J by 4 bases, 6 bases remained unmatched. Germline V gene lookup returns CDR1 KGHSH and CDR2 LQKENI. This CDR3 region has 16 residues. The CDR3 protein is CASSPLSGRASYEQYF. The DNA of the CDR3 is TGTGCCAGCTCACCACTTAGCGGGAGGGCTAGTTACGAGCAGTACTTC.